These T cell receptor beta chains were read from a single sample in a study of sequential checkpoint blockade in melanoma. Assay: immunoSEQ multiplex PCR; the TCRdb copy retains only in-frame clones and omits some. The sample yields about 30,000 clones, about 89% seen once. The source was CD8+ T cells sorted from blood (inferred from file names), collected from a patient given nivolumab and ipilimumab in sequence. These receptors all come from a human donor with melanoma. The CDR3 runs from the conserved cysteine through the conserved F or W. The order of the fields is D gene, J gene, clone size, V gene, CDR3 protein, CDR3 DNA. The D gene is left open where the match is weak. Clone size, where shown, is once, few, many, or a class for clones that have expanded.

>TRBD1|TRBJ2-1|.|TRBV7-9
CASSLVSMKGTERYNEQFF
TGTGCCAGCAGCTTAGTTAGCATGAAGGGGACAGAACGTTACAATGAGCAGTTCTTC
>.|TRBJ1-2|.|TRBV4-1
CASSQVRGARWF
TGCGCCAGCAGCCAAGTGCGGGGGGCCCGGTGGTTC
>TRBD1|TRBJ1-4|.|TRBV27
CASSLLPGQGNPLTNEKLFF
TGTGCCAGCAGCTTACTTCCGGGACAGGGCAACCCTCTCACTAATGAAAAACTGTTTTTT
>TRBD2|TRBJ2-7|.|TRBV11-3
CASSLVAGGPEQYF
TGTGCCAGCAGCTTAGTCGCGGGAGGTCCCGAGCAGTACTTC
>TRBD1|TRBJ1-2|.|TRBV5-6
CASSLGQGGGYTF
TGTGCCAGCAGCTTGGGACAGGGGGGCGGCTACACCTTC
>.|TRBJ2-2|.|TRBV5-4
CASSSGDTGELFF
TGTGCCAGCAGCTCGGGGGATACCGGGGAGCTGTTTTTT
>TRBD1|TRBJ1-2|.|TRBV19
CASTAGQASYYGYTF
TGTGCCAGTACCGCGGGACAGGCTTCTTATTATGGCTACACCTTC
>.|TRBJ2-1|once|TRBV19
CASSVLGGVHNEQFF
TGTGCCAGTAGTGTTTTGGGGGGAGTACACAATGAGCAGTTCTTC
>.|TRBJ1-5|.|TRBV5-6
CASSWGVSGNQPQHF
TGTGCCAGCAGCTGGGGCGTGTCAGGGAATCAGCCCCAGCATTTT
>.|TRBJ2-3|.|TRBV9
CASSVASLDTQYF
TGTGCCAGCAGCGTAGCTTCTCTGGATACGCAGTATTTT
>.|TRBJ2-7|.|TRBV21-1
CASSTRPNRGRFSYEQYF
TGTGCCAGCAGTACCCGGCCGAACAGGGGCAGGTTCTCCTACGAGCAGTACTTC
>TRBD1|TRBJ2-5|.|TRBV27
CASRRTGWIETQYF
TGTGCCAGCAGGAGGACAGGGTGGATAGAGACCCAGTACTTC
>.|TRBJ1-3|.|TRBV4-2
CASSQEWAHSGNTIYF
TGTGCCAGCAGCCAAGAGTGGGCGCACTCTGGAAACACCATATATTTT
>.|TRBJ1-1|.|TRBV5-4
CASSLWGLGTEAFF
TGTGCCAGCAGCTTGTGGGGGCTGGGTACTGAAGCTTTCTTT
>TRBD1|TRBJ1-1|.|TRBV29-1
CSAGTGRDTEAFF
TGCAGCGCAGGGACAGGGAGGGACACTGAAGCTTTCTTT
>.|TRBJ2-7|.|TRBV27
CASSRSGVLEQYF
TGTGCCAGCAGCCGGTCGGGGGTTCTCGAGCAGTACTTC
>TRBD1|TRBJ1-6|.|TRBV9
CASSVDRGRGAPLHF
TGTGCCAGCAGCGTAGACAGGGGGCGCGGGGCACCCCTCCACTTT
>.|TRBJ1-5|.|TRBV10-1
CASIRVWDQPQHF
TGCGCCAGCATCAGGGTATGGGATCAGCCCCAGCATTTT
>.|TRBJ2-5|.|TRBV5-6
CASSTLDILGAKRWETQYF
TGTGCCAGCAGTACACTGGACATCTTAGGGGCAAAAAGGTGGGAGACCCAGTACTTC
>.|TRBJ1-2|.|TRBV9
CASSVASGGTYGYTF
TGTGCCAGCAGCGTAGCTTCTGGAGGGACCTATGGCTACACCTTC
>TRBD1|TRBJ1-2|.|TRBV5-5
CASSPGQGAHGYTF
TGTGCCAGCAGCCCAGGTCAGGGGGCACATGGCTACACCTTC
>.|TRBJ2-2|.|TRBV11-1
CASRTATANTGELFF
TGTGCCAGCAGGACAGCGACTGCGAACACCGGGGAGCTGTTTTTT
>TRBD1|TRBJ2-5|.|TRBV28
CASKAGTEWETQYF
TGTGCCAGCAAGGCCGGGACAGAGTGGGAGACCCAGTACTTC
>.|TRBJ2-5|.|TRBV28
CATRGLETQYF
TGTGCCACCCGGGGTCTGGAGACCCAGTACTTC
>.|TRBJ2-3|.|TRBV2
CASSAGQLIGDTQYF
TGTGCCAGCAGCGCCGGACAGCTGATTGGAGATACGCAGTATTTT
>.|TRBJ1-6|.|TRBV28
CASRGRGSYNSPLHF
TGTGCCAGCAGGGGGAGGGGGTCCTATAATTCACCCCTCCACTTT
>.|TRBJ1-6|medium-sized|TRBV7-2
CASSLGGRNSPLHF
TGTGCCAGCAGCTTGGGGGGACGGAATTCACCCCTCCACTTT
>.|TRBJ1-1|.|TRBV21-1
CASSAWDSHLNTEAFF
TGTGCCAGCAGCGCTTGGGACAGCCACCTGAACACTGAAGCTTTCTTT
>.|TRBJ2-7|.|TRBV6-5
CASSYSLDEGLEQYF
TGTGCCAGCAGTTACTCGCTAGATGAGGGCCTCGAGCAGTACTTC
>.|TRBJ1-5|.|TRBV6-1
CASSRTENSNQPQHF
TGTGCCAGCAGTCGGACAGAAAATAGCAATCAGCCCCAGCATTTT
>.|TRBJ1-3|.|TRBV11-2
CASDWGGSGNTIYF
TGTGCCAGCGACTGGGGGGGCTCTGGAAACACCATATATTTT
>TRBD2|TRBJ2-3|.|TRBV9
CASSAPRGGSTDTQYF
TGTGCCAGCAGCGCCCCCCGGGGGGGTAGCACAGATACGCAGTATTTT
>.|TRBJ2-2|.|TRBV28
CATLRAGELFF
TGTGCCACCCTCCGGGCCGGGGAGCTGTTTTTT
>TRBD1|TRBJ2-3|once|TRBV7-6
CASSVVLGGADTQYF
TGTGCCAGCAGCGTAGTGTTAGGGGGCGCGGATACGCAGTATTTT
>TRBD2|TRBJ2-3|few|TRBV6-4
CASSESGDTDTQYF
TGTGCCAGCAGTGAGAGCGGGGACACAGATACGCAGTATTTT
>.|TRBJ1-5|.|TRBV7-8
CASSLARVGSNQPQHF
TGTGCCAGCAGCTTAGCCAGGGTGGGAAGCAATCAGCCCCAGCATTTT
>.|TRBJ1-5|.|TRBV28
CASSNNQPQHF
TGTGCCAGCAGCAACAATCAGCCCCAGCATTTT
>TRBD1|TRBJ2-1|.|TRBV27
CASTTGGNEQFF
TGTGCCAGCACTACAGGGGGCAATGAGCAGTTCTTC
>TRBD1|TRBJ1-1|.|TRBV7-8
CASSSTQVMDRGLDTEAFF
TGTGCCAGCAGCTCTACCCAAGTTATGGACAGGGGGCTAGACACTGAAGCTTTCTTT
>.|TRBJ1-1|.|TRBV11-3
CASSFRGGSTEAFF
TGTGCCAGCAGCTTTAGGGGCGGGAGCACTGAAGCTTTCTTT
>TRBD1|TRBJ2-7|.|TRBV28
CASSFRGQLFYEQYF
TGTGCCAGCAGTTTTCGGGGACAGTTATTTTACGAGCAGTACTTC
>.|TRBJ1-1|.|TRBV13
CASSFRQNTEAFF
TGTGCCAGCAGCTTCCGACAGAACACTGAAGCTTTCTTT
>TRBD2|TRBJ2-1|.|TRBV7-8
CASSGGGYNEQFF
TGTGCCAGCAGCGGGGGGGGCTACAATGAGCAGTTCTTC
>.|TRBJ2-5|.|TRBV7-2
CASTPPGETQYF
TGTGCCAGCACCCCGCCGGGAGAGACCCAGTACTTC
>TRBD1|TRBJ1-1|few|TRBV25-1
CASKQGGSTEAFF
TGTGCCAGCAAACAGGGGGGGAGCACTGAAGCTTTCTTT
>TRBD2|TRBJ2-5|.|TRBV23-1
CASSQSCGGPETQYF
TGCGCCAGCAGTCAATCATGCGGGGGGCCGGAGACCCAGTACTTC
>.|TRBJ1-2|.|TRBV27
CASSLFGGRNYGYTF
TGTGCCAGCAGTTTATTCGGGGGGCGGAACTATGGCTACACCTTC
>TRBD1|TRBJ2-7|.|TRBV29-1
CSVEAPGQGAYEQYF
TGCAGCGTTGAAGCCCCCGGACAGGGAGCCTACGAGCAGTACTTC
>.|TRBJ2-7|.|TRBV21-1
CASSKGPTGTSGTYEQYF
TGTGCCAGCAGCAAAGGACCTACCGGGACTAGCGGAACCTACGAGCAGTACTTC
>TRBD2|TRBJ2-1|once|TRBV27
CASSYSGGSFGEQFF
TGTGCCAGCAGTTACTCGGGGGGGTCCTTCGGCGAGCAGTTCTTC
>.|TRBJ2-1|.|TRBV6-1
CASTGIEQFF
TGTGCCAGCACAGGGATTGAGCAGTTCTTC
>TRBD2|TRBJ2-1|.|TRBV7-8
CASSLVISGRRSSYNEQFF
TGTGCCAGCAGCTTAGTTATTAGCGGGAGGCGGAGCTCCTACAATGAGCAGTTCTTC
>TRBD2|TRBJ2-2|.|TRBV10-2
CASSASGDYRELFF
TGCGCCAGCAGTGCCAGCGGGGATTACAGGGAGCTGTTTTTT
>.|TRBJ2-5|.|TRBV4-1
CASSQVHGGEETQYF
TGCGCCAGCAGCCAAGTGCACGGCGGAGAAGAGACCCAGTACTTC
>TRBD1|TRBJ2-3|.|TRBV4-3
CASSQDQGEGTDTQYF
TGCGCCAGCAGCCAAGATCAGGGGGAAGGCACAGATACGCAGTATTTT